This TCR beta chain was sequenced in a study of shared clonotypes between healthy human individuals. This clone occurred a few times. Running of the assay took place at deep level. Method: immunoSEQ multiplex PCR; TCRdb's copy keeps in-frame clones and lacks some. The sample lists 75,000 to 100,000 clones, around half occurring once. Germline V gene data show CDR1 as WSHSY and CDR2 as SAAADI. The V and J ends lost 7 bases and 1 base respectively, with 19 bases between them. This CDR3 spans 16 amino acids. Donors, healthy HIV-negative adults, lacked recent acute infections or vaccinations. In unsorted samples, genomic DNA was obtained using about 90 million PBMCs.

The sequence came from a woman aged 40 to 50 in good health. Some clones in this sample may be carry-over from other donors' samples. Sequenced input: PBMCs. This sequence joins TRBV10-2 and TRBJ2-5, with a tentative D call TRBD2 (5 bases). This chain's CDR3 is CASKSLATSPQETQYF. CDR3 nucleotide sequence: TGCGCCAGCAAGTCTTTAGCGACATCCCCCCAAGAGACCCAGTACTTC.